This TCR beta chain was sequenced for a study of cytomegalovirus exposure and HLA in healthy donors. Study overall: Researchers found that less than 90% of almost 400 genotyped donors fell within the Caucasian-associated ancestry cluster.

Overall study results and limits: Later analysis identified a missense DCLRE1C variant that was linked to TCR beta V- and J-gene trimming.

This CDR3 contains 17 residues. V was pared by 5 bases and J by 5 bases, with 11 bases of the junction left unmatched. Germline-derived CDR1 and CDR2 are MNHEY and SMNVEV (reference sequence). On this clone itself: Its specificity is not known.

In the PCR, 60 Vbeta and 13 Jbeta primers were used. The assay was immunoSEQ multiplex PCR, and TCRdb's table has in-frame clones only and misses some. The table has about 180,000 clones, around 74% seen once. This receptor was obtained from a male donor in good health and CMV-seronegative. The chain carries TRBV27 and TRBJ2-1, with TRBD2 identical over 11 bases. The sequencing sample was made of PBMCs. The CDR3 sequence is CASSPETSGVTDNEQFF. CDR3 in DNA: TGTGCCAGCAGTCCTGAGACTAGCGGGGTCACTGACAATGAGCAGTTCTTC.